A single sample is the source of the 16 T cell receptor beta chains below, sequenced in a study of CD8 T cells in ankylosing spondylitis. TCRdb used MiXCR to reprocess the 5' RACE reads, holding one entry per CDR3 protein. The sample holds roughly 440,000 distinct CDR3 sequences, under 20% seen once. These receptors' targets are unknown. Study outcomes and limitations: Characteristic of ankylosing spondylitis blood, it appeared, was a TCR beta motif comprising 7 to 9 highly homologous variants.

Material for sequencing was blood, either unsorted or a sorted T cell fraction (not recorded which). These receptors originate from a male donor with ankylosing spondylitis.

This clonotype showed up just a few times. The chain links TRBV7-9 to TRBJ2-1; D is unresolved. Per germline, CDR1 SEHNR and CDR2 FQNEAQ (reference sequence). V gave up 5 bases and J gave up 5 bases, with 10 bases separating them. There are 13 residues in the CDR3. CDR3 nucleotides: TGTGCCAGCAGCCTTGGGAATGACAATGAGCAGTTCTTC. Amino acid sequence: CASSLGNDNEQFF.

The sample holds a few counts of this clonotype. V usage is TRBV4-1 and J usage is TRBJ2-3; 10 positions match TRBD2. V trimming: 1 base; J trimming: 0 bases; junction bases outside the gene matches: 13. In germline, CDR1 is MGHRA, CDR2 YSYEKL. There are 20 residues in the CDR3. The CDR3: CASSQASGRRAFVSTDTQYF. The CDR3 nucleotides read TGCGCCAGCAGCCAAGCTAGCGGGAGACGAGCCTTTGTAAGCACAGATACGCAGTATTTT.

The chain uses TRBV19 and TRBJ2-2; TRBD2 aligns across 12 bases. Unmatched junction bases numbered 7, after V lost 8 bases and J lost 0 bases. Germline-derived CDR1 and CDR2 are LNHDA and SQIVND (reference sequence). The CDR3 is 17 residues long. CDR3 coding DNA: TGTGCCAGTCAGGCTAGCGGGGGGGCCGCGAACACCGGGGAGCTGTTTTTT. Its protein is CASQASGGAANTGELFF.

This clonotype has just a few counts. J is TRBJ2-7 and V is TRBV12-3 or TRBV12-4; TRBD2 agrees at 9 bases. This CDR3 contains 14 residues. V was pared by 4 bases and J by 2 bases, with 3 bases of the junction left unmatched. The CDR3: CASSSASGAYEQYF. Here the CDR3 DNA reads TGTGCCAGCAGTTCCGCTAGCGGGGCCTACGAGCAGTACTTC.

The CDR3: CSARDPTRQMNTEAFF. CDR3 bases: TGCAGTGCTAGAGATCCGACCCGCCAAATGAACACTGAAGCTTTCTTT. This rearrangement joins TRBV20-1 to TRBJ1-1; D call uncertain. Trimming removed 0 bases from V and 0 bases from J, with 14 bases in between. Germline CDR1 DFQATT, CDR2 SNEGSKA (reference sequence). There are 16 residues in the CDR3.

The gene calls are TRBV9 and TRBJ2-7; a possible D gene is TRBD1 (5 bases). This CDR3 has 15 amino acids. Germline V gene data show CDR1 as SGDLS and CDR2 as YYNGEE. Between the trimmed V and J ends, which lost 0 bases and 3 bases, there was a span of 13 bases. CDR3 nucleotide sequence: TGTGCCAGCAGCGTAGGCTACCAGGGTGGCTACGAGCAGTACTTC. Its translation: CASSVGYQGGYEQYF.

This clonotype was seen a handful of times. The genes are TRBV11-2 and TRBJ2-2; TRBD1 aligns across 8 bases. The trim removed 4 bases at V and 4 bases at J, leaving 5 bases unmatched. This CDR3 region has 15 residues. Germline CDR1 SGHAT, CDR2 FQNNGV. This chain's CDR3 is CASSYGTGVTGELFF. DNA of the CDR3: TGTGCCAGCAGCTATGGGACAGGCGTCACCGGGGAGCTGTTTTTT.

The chain has TRBV6-1 and TRBJ2-1; D is undetermined. Germline lookup yields CDR1 MNHNS and CDR2 SASEGT. V dropped 6 bases and J dropped 9 bases, with 9 bases sitting between them. The CDR3 runs to 11 residues. CDR3 nucleotide sequence: TGTGCCAGCAGGCTGAAATTTGAGCAGTTCTTC. Protein: CASRLKFEQFF.

This CDR3 is CASSPLETGITGELFF. As DNA, the CDR3 is TGTGCCAGCTCACCACTAGAGACAGGGATCACCGGGGAGCTGTTTTTT. V usage is TRBV18 and J usage is TRBJ2-2, with TRBD1 matching 7 bases. The V gene's germline CDR1 is KGHSH and CDR2 LQKENI. The junction had 6 bases not matched to a gene; V was cut back by 1 base and J by 4 bases. The CDR3 length is 16 residues.

This clonotype was found a few times. This sequence joins TRBV2 and TRBJ1-5; tentatively, D is TRBD1 (6 bases). CDR3 length equals 14 residues. The germline CDR1 and CDR2 sequences are SNHLY and FYNNEI. Trimming stripped 7 bases from V and 6 bases from J, with 16 bases between. CDR3 amino acids: CASNQDGGSQPQHF. The CDR3 nucleotides are TGTGCCAGCAATCAGGATGGGGGCAGTCAGCCCCAGCATTTT.

This clonotype turned up a few times. The chain carries TRBV2 and TRBJ2-7; perhaps D is TRBD1 or TRBD2 (5 bases each). Germline CDR1 reads SNHLY; CDR2 reads FYNNEI. The CDR3 has 14 amino acids. V lost 4 bases to trimming and J lost 9 bases, with 19 bases between them. CDR3 residues: CASSARDGHTAQYF. The CDR3 coding sequence is TGTGCCAGCAGTGCCCGGGACGGACACACAGCGCAGTACTTC.

This clonotype was seen a few times. This rearrangement joins TRBV7-2 to TRBJ2-7; 9 bases map to TRBD2. Germline CDR1 reads SGHTA; CDR2 reads FQGNSA. The CDR3 runs to 14 residues. V lost 1 base and J lost 6; bases outside the gene matches: 4. CDR3 in amino acids: CASSLGPSGVEQYF. In nucleotides, the CDR3 is TGTGCCAGCAGCTTAGGTCCTAGCGGGGTCGAGCAGTACTTC. Drawing the rest from reference TRBV7-2 and TRBJ2-7, the complete variable domain is GAGVSQSPSNKVTEKGKDVELRCDPISGHTALYWYRQSLGQGLEFLIYFQGNSAPDKSGLPSDRFSAERTGGSVSTLTIQRTQQEDSAVYLCASSLGPSGVEQYFGPGTRLTVT.

This clonotype was seen only a few times. The V and J genes are TRBV4-3 and TRBJ1-5; 8 nucleotides agree with TRBD1. This CDR3 contains 12 residues. Unmatched junction bases numbered 1, after V lost 9 bases and J lost 3 bases. The germline V gene encodes CDR1 LGHNA and CDR2 YSLEER. CDR3 DNA sequence: TGCGCCAGGGACAGGGTCAATCAGCCCCAGCATTTT. The encoded protein is CARDRVNQPQHF.

This clonotype has only a few counts. The chain links TRBV7-9 to TRBJ2-3; 12 bases map to TRBD2. The CDR3 totals 15 residues. Germline CDR1 SEHNR, CDR2 FQNEAQ (reference sequence). Unmatched junction bases numbered 5, after V lost 5 bases and J lost 5 bases. CDR3 sequence: CASSPSGRAGDTQYF. CDR3 nucleotide sequence: TGTGCCAGCAGCCCTAGCGGGAGGGCCGGAGATACGCAGTATTTT.

V gene TRBV20-1 combines with J gene TRBJ2-3; the match to TRBD2 covers 10 bases. The CDR3 loop spans 15 amino acids. CDR1 DFQATT and CDR2 SNEGSKA come from the germline V gene (reference sequence). With 2 bases clipped from V and 3 bases from J, the junction kept 5 bases outside the gene matches. The CDR3 region is CSARSTSGSTDTQYF. In nucleotides, the CDR3 is TGCAGTGCTAGATCGACTAGCGGGTCGACAGATACGCAGTATTTT.

The chain employs TRBV18 and TRBJ2-1; perhaps D is TRBD1 or TRBD2 (5 bases each). Trimming took 1 base from V and 7 from J, leaving 14 bases between them. Looked up from germline, CDR1 is KGHSH and CDR2 is LQKENI. The CDR3 totals 15 residues. The CDR3, as DNA: TGTGCCAGCTCACCACTGCAGGGAGAGACGAATGAGCAGTTCTTC. Protein: CASSPLQGETNEQFF. Full variable domain (outside the CDR3, taken from reference TRBV18 and TRBJ2-1): NAGVMQNPRHLVRRRGQEARLRCSPMKGHSHVYWYRQLPEEGLKFMVYLQKENIIDESGMPKERFSAEFPKEGPSILRIQQVVRGDSAAYFCASSPLQGETNEQFFGPGTRLTVL.